This TCR beta chain was identified during a study of T cells in Graves' hyperthyroidism and ophthalmopathy. Study in general: Peripheral blood draws took place at initial diagnosis, ahead of any treatment.

General observations from the study: Ophthalmopathy stood apart from stable hyperthyroidism in a 13 V-J model.

The table lists this clonotype with many counts. Its matching antigen is unknown. Germline-derived CDR1 and CDR2 are DFQATT and SNEGSKA (reference sequence). Trimming pared 6 bases from V and 2 bases from J, leaving 11 bases between. CDR3 length equals 12 residues. RNA transcripts served as the template for amplifying TCR beta CDR3 regions. RT-PCR in the first round (using the HTBI primer set) targeted the TCR CDR3. TCRdb re-derived calls from the multiplex PCR reads in MiXCR, one entry per CDR3 protein. This repertoire shows 530,000 or so distinct CDR3 sequences, roughly a quarter found once; its top ten account for around 10%.

The material sequenced was blood. The TCR originated in a woman aged 25 to 39 with Graves' ophthalmopathy. This sequence joins TRBV20-1 and TRBJ2-7; no reliable D call. In DNA form, the CDR3 reads TGCAGTGCCCGACCCAGGCCCTACGAGCAGTACTTC. Its protein is CSARPRPYEQYF.